This T cell receptor (beta chain) came from a study of blood T cell repertoires in COVID-19. Profiling relied on immunoSEQ multiplex PCR, and the TCRdb table lists in-frame clones only, not all of them. The sample lists more than 150,000 clones; 65% to 85% were seen once. This CDR3 contains 15 residues. V lost 3 bases, J lost 2 bases, and 14 bases lay in between. Germline V CDR1 and CDR2: SGDLS, YYNGEE. Sample: peripheral blood. This receptor was identified in a woman aged 55-75 years with acute or convalescent COVID-19. The chain uses TRBV9 and TRBJ2-5, with TRBD1 as a possible D gene (6 bases). CDR3 in DNA: TGTGCCAGCAGCGCCGAAACAGGGAAACAAGAGACCCAGTACTTC. It encodes CASSAETGKQETQYF. Using reference TRBV9 and TRBJ2-5 for the parts outside the CDR3, the full variable domain is DSGVTQTPKHLITATGQRVTLRCSPRSGDLSVYWYQQSLDQGLQFLIQYYNGEERAKGNILERFSAQQFPDLHSELNLSSLELGDSALYFCASSAETGKQETQYFGPGTRLLVL.